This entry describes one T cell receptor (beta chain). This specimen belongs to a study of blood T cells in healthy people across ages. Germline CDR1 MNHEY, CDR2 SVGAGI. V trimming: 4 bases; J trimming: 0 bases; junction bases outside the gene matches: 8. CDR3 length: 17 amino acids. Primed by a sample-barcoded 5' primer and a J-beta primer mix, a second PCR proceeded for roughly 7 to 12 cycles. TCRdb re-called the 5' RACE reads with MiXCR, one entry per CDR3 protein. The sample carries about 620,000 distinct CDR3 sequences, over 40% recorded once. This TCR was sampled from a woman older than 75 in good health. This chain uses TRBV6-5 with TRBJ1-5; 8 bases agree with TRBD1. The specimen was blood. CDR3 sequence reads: CASSSLTGDYSNQPQHF. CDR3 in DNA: TGTGCCAGCAGTTCTCTGACAGGGGACTATAGCAATCAGCCCCAGCATTTT.